This T cell receptor beta chain was retrieved from a study of radiotherapy plus CTLA-4 blockade in lung cancer. On the study more broadly: Of the patients, over 15% showed objective responses and more than 30% attained disease control.

CDR3 length: 13 amino acids. From germline, CDR1 is GTSNPN and CDR2 SVGIG (reference sequence). Unmatched junction bases numbered 3, after V lost 4 bases and J lost 4 bases. Chemo-refractory metastatic non-small-cell lung cancer patients received focal radiation with ipilimumab CTLA-4 blockade. TCRdb keeps only in-frame clones here, not all; method: immunoSEQ multiplex PCR. The sample lists about 73,000 clones, around 86% occurring once. The chain combines TRBV30 with TRBJ2-2; 7 bases align to TRBD1. Sample: peripheral blood, taken from a patient treated with radiotherapy plus ipilimumab. The receptor was isolated from a human donor with non-small cell lung cancer that progressed on radiotherapy plus ipilimumab. The CDR3 region has the DNA TGTGCCTGGACGGGACAGAGCACCGGGGAGCTGTTTTTT. This gives the protein CAWTGQSTGELFF. Looking up the rest from reference TRBV30 and TRBJ2-2 gives the full variable domain: SQTIHQWPATLVQPVGSPLSLECTVEGTSNPNLYWYRQAAGRGLQLLFYSVGIGQISSEVPQNLSASRPQDRQFILSSKKLLLSDSGFYLCAWTGQSTGELFFGEGSRLTVL.